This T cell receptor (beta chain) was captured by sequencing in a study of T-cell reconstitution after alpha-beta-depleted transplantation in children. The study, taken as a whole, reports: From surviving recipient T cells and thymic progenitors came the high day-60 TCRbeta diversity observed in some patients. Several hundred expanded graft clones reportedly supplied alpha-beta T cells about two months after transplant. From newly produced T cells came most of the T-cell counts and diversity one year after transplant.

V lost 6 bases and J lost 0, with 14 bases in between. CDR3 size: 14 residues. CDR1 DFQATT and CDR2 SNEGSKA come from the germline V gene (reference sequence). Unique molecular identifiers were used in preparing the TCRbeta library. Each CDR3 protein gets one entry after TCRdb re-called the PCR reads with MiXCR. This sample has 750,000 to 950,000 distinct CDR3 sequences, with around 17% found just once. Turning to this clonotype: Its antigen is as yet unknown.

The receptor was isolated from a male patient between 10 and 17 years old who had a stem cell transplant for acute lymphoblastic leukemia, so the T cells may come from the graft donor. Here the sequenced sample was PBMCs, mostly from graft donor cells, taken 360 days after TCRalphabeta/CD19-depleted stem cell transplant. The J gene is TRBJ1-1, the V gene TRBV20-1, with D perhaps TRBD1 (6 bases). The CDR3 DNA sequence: TGCAGTGCCGAGGAGGGGGGCTTGAACACTGAAGCTTTCTTT. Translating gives CSAEEGGLNTEAFF.